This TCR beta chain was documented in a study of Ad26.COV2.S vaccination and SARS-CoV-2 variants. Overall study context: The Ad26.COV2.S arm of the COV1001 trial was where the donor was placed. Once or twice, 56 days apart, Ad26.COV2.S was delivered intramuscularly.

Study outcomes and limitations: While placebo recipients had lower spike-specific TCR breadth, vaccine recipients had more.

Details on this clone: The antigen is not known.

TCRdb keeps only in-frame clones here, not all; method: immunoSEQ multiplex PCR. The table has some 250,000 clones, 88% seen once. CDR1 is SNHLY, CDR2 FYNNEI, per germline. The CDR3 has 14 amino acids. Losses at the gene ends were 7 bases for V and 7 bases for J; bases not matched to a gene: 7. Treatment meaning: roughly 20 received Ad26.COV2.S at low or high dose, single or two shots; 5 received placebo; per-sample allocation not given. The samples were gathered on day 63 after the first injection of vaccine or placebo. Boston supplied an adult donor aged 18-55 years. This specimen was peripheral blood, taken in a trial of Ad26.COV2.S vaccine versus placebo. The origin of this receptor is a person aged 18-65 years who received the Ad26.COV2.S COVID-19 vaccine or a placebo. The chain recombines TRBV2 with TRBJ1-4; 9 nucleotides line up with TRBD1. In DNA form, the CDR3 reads TGTGCCAGCACAACAGGGGGCGTGGGTGAAAAACTGTTTTTT. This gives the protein CASTTGGVGEKLFF. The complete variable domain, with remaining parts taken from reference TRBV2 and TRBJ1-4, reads EPEVTQTPSHQVTQMGQEVILRCVPISNHLYFYWYRQILGQKVEFLVSFYNNEISEKSEIFDDQFSVERPDGSNFTLKIRSTKLEDSAMYFCASTTGGVGEKLFFGSGTQLSVL.